The 2 T cell receptor beta chains below all came from one sample that was sequenced in a study of blood T cells in healthy people across ages. Then a second PCR, running about 7 to 11 cycles, was carried out with a sample-barcoded 5' primer and a J-beta primer mix. TCRdb re-derived calls from the 5' RACE reads in MiXCR, one entry per CDR3 protein. The sample shows approximately 360,000 distinct CDR3 sequences, approximately 52% of them seen only once. Sequencing was done on a sample of blood. All receptors derive from a man aged 60 to 69 in good health.

The table lists this clonotype with many counts. V is TRBV20-1 and J is TRBJ2-1, with D tentatively TRBD2 (5 bases). V was clipped by 6 bases and J by 4 bases, with 7 bases between them. CDR1 DFQATT and CDR2 SNEGSKA come from the germline V gene (reference sequence). This CDR3 comprises 11 residues. The CDR3 spells CSAERYNEQFF. The CDR3 DNA reads as TGCAGTGCAGAGCGGTACAATGAGCAGTTCTTC.

This rearrangement joins TRBV7-2 to TRBJ2-5, with D possibly TRBD2 on 6 matching bases. The CDR3 length is 15 residues. Germline CDR1 is SGHTA and CDR2 is FQGNSA. V lost 0 bases to trimming and J lost 2 bases, with 10 bases between them. The CDR3 region is CASSLATSWQETQYF. The CDR3 DNA sequence: TGTGCCAGCAGCTTAGCGACTAGTTGGCAAGAGACCCAGTACTTC.